This TCR beta chain was found in a study of cytomegalovirus exposure and HLA in healthy donors. Study-wide background: In an earlier analysis, 95 million to 140 million unique TCR beta sequences were found from 150 million to 200 million T cells.

Primers: 60 Vbeta forward and 13 Jbeta reverse. TCRdb keeps only in-frame clones here, not all; method: immunoSEQ multiplex PCR. The listing records 100,000 to 150,000 clones. The CDR3 totals 14 residues. Germline V CDR1 and CDR2: LNHNV, YYDKDF (reference sequence). The V and J ends lost 1 base and 6 bases respectively, with 10 bases between them. The sequence derives from a man in his late teens or twenties in good health and CMV-seronegative. The chain employs TRBV15 and TRBJ1-5, with D possibly matching TRBD1 (6 bases). The sequenced material came from PBMCs. For the CDR3, the DNA is TGTGCCACCAGCAGAGTTACAGGGAGTCAGCCCCAGCATTTT. Its protein product is CATSRVTGSQPQHF. Full variable domain (outside the CDR3, taken from reference TRBV15 and TRBJ1-5): DAMVIQNPRYQVTQFGKPVTLSCSQTLNHNVMYWYQQKSSQAPKLLFHYYDKDFNNEADTPDNFQSRRPNTSFCFLDIRSPGLGDTAMYLCATSRVTGSQPQHFGDGTRLSIL.